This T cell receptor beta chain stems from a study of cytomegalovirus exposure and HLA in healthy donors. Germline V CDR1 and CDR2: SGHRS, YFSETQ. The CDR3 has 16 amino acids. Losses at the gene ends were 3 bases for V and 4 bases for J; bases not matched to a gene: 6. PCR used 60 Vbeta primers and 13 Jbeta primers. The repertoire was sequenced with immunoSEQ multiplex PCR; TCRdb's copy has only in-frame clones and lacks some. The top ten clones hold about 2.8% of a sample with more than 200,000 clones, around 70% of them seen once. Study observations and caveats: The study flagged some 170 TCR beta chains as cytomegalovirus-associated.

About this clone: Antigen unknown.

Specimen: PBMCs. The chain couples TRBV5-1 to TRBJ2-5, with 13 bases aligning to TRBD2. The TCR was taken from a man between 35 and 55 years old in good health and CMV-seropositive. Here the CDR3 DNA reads TGCGCCAGCAGCTGGGGGACTAGCGGGGTTGTAGAGACCCAGTACTTC. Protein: CASSWGTSGVVETQYF.